This T cell receptor beta chain was captured in a study of response to subunit inactivated influenza vaccine. General observations from the study: Each seasonal influenza vaccination recruits few new T cells, the authors suggested.

The table lists this clonotype with a few counts. Its matching antigen is unknown. TCRdb re-analysed the RT-PCR reads in MiXCR, keeping a single row per CDR3 protein. The table shows 500,000 to 600,000 distinct CDR3 sequences, with 15% to 20% occurring only once. The germline gives CDR1 SGHNT, CDR2 YYREEE (reference sequence). J was trimmed by 1 base and V by 3 bases; bases with no gene match: 10. This CDR3 region has 17 residues. This material consisted of CD4+ T cells sorted from PBMCs, taken about 23 months after vaccination. The chain links TRBV5-4 to TRBJ2-3; TRBD2 matches 8 bases. This sequence originates from a man aged 45 to 70 who received an inactivated influenza vaccine. The CDR3 loop is CASSSPVAGTGTDTQYF. In DNA, the CDR3 is TGTGCCAGCAGCTCGCCCGTAGCGGGAACAGGCACAGATACGCAGTATTTT.